The 31 T cell receptor beta chains reported below all come from one sample, sequenced in a study of graft-versus-host responses after intestinal transplantation (dated by TCRdb to the early 2020s). The method behind the library was the immunoSEQ multiplex PCR assay. Imported from immuneACCESS, the table was reduced by TCRdb to in-frame sequences with V and J called. These copies leave out some clones; in studies compared against another copy, an unresolved V gene accounts for under half, and the cause of the remainder is not known. The sample table lists about 97,000 clones, around 90% of them with a count of one. The ten largest clones represent approximately 16% of the sample. The sequenced sample was PBMCs, obtained roughly 410 days after intestinal transplant. The receptor set was obtained from a human patient who received an intestinal transplant, so some T cells may come from the graft donor.

The chain is built from TRBV7-9 and TRBJ2-5, with 8 bases lining up with TRBD1. Germline loops: CDR1 SEHNR, CDR2 FQNEAQ (reference sequence). J gave up 4 bases and V 2 bases, and 0 bases lay outside the gene matches. The CDR3 extends over 13 amino acids. Here the CDR3 reads CASSLTGGETQYF. The CDR3 DNA reads as TGTGCCAGCAGCTTAACAGGGGGAGAGACCCAGTACTTC.

The V gene is TRBV11-2, the J gene TRBJ1-5, with D maybe TRBD1 (5 bases). The CDR3 is 13 amino acids. The germline V gene encodes CDR1 SGHAT and CDR2 FQNNGV. V lost 6 bases, J lost 6 bases, and 12 bases lay in between. DNA for the CDR3: TGTGCCAGCAGTGTAGGGGCTCTTCAGCCCCAGCATTTT. It encodes CASSVGALQPQHF.

This clone has a single count. This chain joins TRBV7-3 and TRBJ1-5; possibly TRBD1 for D (6 bases). Germline CDR1 and CDR2: SGHTA and FQGTGA. This CDR3 contains 19 residues. V gave up 2 bases and J gave up 2 bases, with 22 bases separating them. CDR3 coding DNA: TGTGCCAGCAGCTTAGGGCGGGAAAAAAGGGGGTCGGGCAATCAGCCCCAGCATTTT. It encodes CASSLGREKRGSGNQPQHF. Combining the CDR3 with reference TRBV7-3 and TRBJ1-5 gives the whole variable domain GAGVSQTPSNKVTEKGKYVELRCDPISGHTALYWYRQSLGQGPEFLIYFQGTGAADDSGLPNDRFFAVRPEGSVSTLKIQRTERGDSAVYLCASSLGREKRGSGNQPQHFGDGTRLSIL.

The V gene is TRBV6-1, the J gene TRBJ1-1; D ambiguous. The CDR3 has 11 residues. V was pared by 7 bases and J by 6 bases, with 9 bases between. Germline CDR1 is MNHNS and CDR2 is SASEGT. As DNA, the CDR3 is TGTGCCAGCACAACCGTCGCTGAAGCTTTCTTT. Translated, it gives CASTTVAEAFF.

This clone was found once. This chain links TRBV11-3 with TRBJ2-1; 14 bases are a match to TRBD2. This CDR3 spans 14 amino acids. CDR1 is SGHNT, CDR2 YENEEA, per germline. V was pared by 4 bases and J by 13 bases, with 6 bases of the junction left unmatched. The CDR3 bases are TGTGCCAGCAGCTCTGGAGGACTAGCGGGGGGACAGTTCTTC. It translates to CASSSGGLAGGQFF.

This sequence joins TRBV19 and TRBJ1-1; TRBD1 matches 9 bases. Germline CDR1 LNHDA, CDR2 SQIVND (reference sequence). The CDR3 length is 14 residues. V trimming: 4 bases; J trimming: 6 bases; junction bases outside the gene matches: 6. CDR3 sequence (DNA): TGTGCCAGTAGTACCGGACAGGGGCCTTCTGAAGCTTTCTTT. Its translation is CASSTGQGPSEAFF.

The chain carries TRBV2 and TRBJ2-2; D might be TRBD2 (6 bases). The germline V and J ends were trimmed by 4 bases and 7 bases, with 16 bases remaining between them. The CDR3 has 15 amino acids. Germline CDR1 and CDR2: SNHLY and FYNNEI. CDR3 sequence reads: CASSGPTSRSGELFF. In nucleotides, the CDR3 is TGTGCCAGCAGTGGGCCAACTAGCCGAAGCGGGGAGCTGTTTTTT.

The chain carries TRBV20-1 and TRBJ1-1, with unresolved D. The CDR3 extends over 11 amino acids. Trimming took off 6 bases at V and 4 bases at J, with 9 bases between the two ends. CDR1 is DFQATT, CDR2 SNEGSKA, per germline (reference sequence). The CDR3 protein is CSALWGTEAFF. The CDR3 nucleotides read TGCAGTGCCCTGTGGGGCACTGAAGCTTTCTTT.

This clone was seen a single time. The chain has TRBV4-1 and TRBJ1-2; the D gene is possibly TRBD1 (5 bases). Germline V gene lookup returns CDR1 MGHRA and CDR2 YSYEKL. Trimming took off 0 bases at V and 2 bases at J, with 10 bases between the two ends. CDR3 length: 15 amino acids. The CDR3 DNA reads as TGCGCCAGCAGCCAAGACGCGACAGTAAACTATGGCTACACCTTC. Protein: CASSQDATVNYGYTF.

This chain uses TRBV6-1 with TRBJ1-6; 7 bases are a match to TRBD1. CDR1 MNHNS and CDR2 SASEGT come from the germline V gene. J was trimmed by 6 bases and V by 7 bases; bases with no gene match: 3. The CDR3 is 13 residues long. The CDR3 DNA reads TGTGCCAGCAAGACAGGGTTTAATTCACCCCTCCACTTT. Residues: CASKTGFNSPLHF.

The V gene is TRBV4-1, the J gene TRBJ1-2, with 7 bases identical to TRBD1. In germline, CDR1 is MGHRA, CDR2 YSYEKL. This CDR3 is 16 amino acids long. Unmatched junction bases numbered 8, after V lost 0 bases and J lost 4 bases. The CDR3 nucleotides read TGCGCCAGCAGCCAAGAGCGGACCGCAGGGGGCTATGGCTACACCTTC. As protein: CASSQERTAGGYGYTF.

The genes are TRBV5-1 and TRBJ2-5; perhaps D is TRBD1 or TRBD2 (6 bases each). The CDR3 runs to 15 residues. From germline, CDR1 is SGHRS and CDR2 YFSETQ. V was cut by 4 bases and J by 4 bases, with 17 bases left in between. CDR3 amino acids: CASSPLRGASETQYF. The CDR3 nucleotides read TGCGCCAGCAGCCCCCTTAGGGGGGCCTCAGAGACCCAGTACTTC.

The rearrangement uses TRBV5-1 and TRBJ1-1; D gene unclear. Trimming removed 3 bases from V and 1 base from J, with 10 bases in between. The CDR3 is 14 amino acids. Germline assignment: CDR1 SGHRS and CDR2 YFSETQ. The CDR3 DNA follows: TGCGCCAGCAGCTACGACCGGGCGAACACTGAAGCTTTCTTT. Protein: CASSYDRANTEAFF. The complete variable domain, with remaining parts taken from reference TRBV5-1 and TRBJ1-1, reads KAGVTQTPRYLIKTRGQQVTLSCSPISGHRSVSWYQQTPGQGLQFLFEYFSETQRNKGNFPGRFSGRQFSNSRSEMNVSTLELGDSALYLCASSYDRANTEAFFGQGTRLTVV.

The chain carries TRBV2 and TRBJ1-1; D is unresolved. This CDR3 is built from 11 residues. The germline V gene encodes CDR1 SNHLY and CDR2 FYNNEI. Trimming took off 7 bases at V and 6 bases at J, with 9 bases between the two ends. Here the CDR3 DNA reads TGTGCCAGCATCCGAACGGCTGAAGCTTTCTTT. Translating it yields CASIRTAEAFF.

The V gene is TRBV27, the J gene TRBJ2-7; 8 nucleotides align to TRBD1. Trimming took 4 bases from V and 3 from J; bases not matched to a gene: 5. The CDR3 has 14 amino acids. Germline assignment: CDR1 MNHEY and CDR2 SMNVEV (reference sequence). The CDR3, as DNA: TGTGCCAGCAGTTCGGGACAGGCCAGCTACGAGCAGTACTTC. Its translation: CASSSGQASYEQYF.

Regarding this clone: The sample carries other DNA sequences with the same CDR3. The CDR3 loop is CASSAGGRLNTEAFF. The DNA for the CDR3 is TGTGCCAGCAGTGCCGGGGGGCGATTGAACACTGAAGCTTTCTTT. This rearrangement joins TRBV7-3 to TRBJ1-1; weak D call: TRBD1 (6 bases). This CDR3 has 15 residues. The V end was cut by 6 bases, the J end by 0 bases, with 14 bases between. CDR1 is SGHTA, CDR2 FQGTGA, per germline. The complete variable domain, with remaining parts taken from reference TRBV7-3 and TRBJ1-1, reads GAGVSQTPSNKVTEKGKYVELRCDPISGHTALYWYRQSLGQGPEFLIYFQGTGAADDSGLPNDRFFAVRPEGSVSTLKIQRTERGDSAVYLCASSAGGRLNTEAFFGQGTRLTVV.

This clone was observed a single time. V gene TRBV7-9 combines with J gene TRBJ1-2, with D possibly matching TRBD1 (5 bases). Germline CDR1 SEHNR, CDR2 FQNEAQ (reference sequence). The CDR3 sequence is 14 residues long. Trimming removed 1 base from V and 1 base from J, with 7 bases in between. The DNA for the CDR3 is TGTGCCAGCAGCTTAGGCACAGGTAACTATGGCTACACCTTC. Amino acids: CASSLGTGNYGYTF.

The chain couples TRBV27 to TRBJ1-6, with unresolved D. Trimming removed 4 bases from V and 0 bases from J, with 13 bases in between. CDR3 length: 17 amino acids. Germline V lookup: CDR1 MNHEY, CDR2 SMNVEV (reference sequence). The CDR3 sequence: CASSSQKTSSYNSPLHF. For the CDR3, the DNA is TGTGCCAGCAGTTCGCAGAAAACCAGCTCCTATAATTCACCCCTCCACTTT.

V usage is TRBV7-9 and J usage is TRBJ2-3; TRBD2 agrees at 10 bases. V dropped 2 bases and J dropped 4; count of bases not matched to a gene: 0. Germline CDR1 is SEHNR and CDR2 is FQNEAQ (reference sequence). The CDR3 is made up of 14 amino acids. CDR3 amino acids: CASSLLAGADTQYF. The CDR3 DNA follows: TGTGCCAGCAGCTTACTAGCGGGGGCAGATACGCAGTATTTT.

V usage is TRBV20-1 and J usage is TRBJ1-1; TRBD1 matches at 7 bases. CDR3 size: 11 residues. Germline V gene data show CDR1 as DFQATT and CDR2 as SNEGSKA (reference sequence). The J segment lost 6 bases and the V segment lost 6 bases, leaving 4 bases of the junction unmatched. CDR3 in amino acids: CSANRGPEAFF. DNA for the CDR3: TGCAGTGCAAACAGGGGCCCTGAAGCTTTCTTT.

The chain has TRBV7-3 and TRBJ2-2; D might be TRBD2 (7 bases). The CDR3 length is 17 residues. Per the germline V gene, CDR1 is SGHTA and CDR2 is FQGTGA. Between the trimmed V and J ends, which lost 5 bases and 0 bases, there was a span of 16 bases. The CDR3 nucleotides are TGTGCCAGCAGCCCCTCGGGGGGCGAGACGAACACCGGGGAGCTGTTTTTT. Residues: CASSPSGGETNTGELFF.

The chain is built from TRBV10-3 and TRBJ1-1, with D unclear. CDR1 and CDR2 (germline): ENHRY, SYGVKD. V was pared by 5 bases and J by 2 bases, with 12 bases between. The CDR3 sequence is 14 residues long. DNA of the CDR3: TGTGCCATCAGTTACAGTGCCCCTAACACTGAAGCTTTCTTT. The encoded protein is CAISYSAPNTEAFF.

V and J are TRBV6-6 and TRBJ2-1, with D hard to call. Germline CDR1 is MNHNY and CDR2 is SVGAGI (reference sequence). V was clipped by 5 bases and J by 8 bases, with 10 bases between them. This CDR3 contains 12 residues. Written as DNA, the CDR3 is TGTGCCAGCAGTCCTTTAGGGTATGAGCAGTTCTTC. It is translated as CASSPLGYEQFF.

V usage is TRBV6-6 and J usage is TRBJ2-1; the match to TRBD1 covers 8 bases. V lost 6 bases to trimming and J lost 3 bases; unmatched junction nucleotides: 7. The germline CDR1 and CDR2 sequences are MNHNY and SVGAGI (reference sequence). The CDR3 runs 15 residues. For the CDR3, the DNA is TGTGCCAGCAGCCCCGCAGACAGGGGCTACAATGAGCAGTTCTTC. Translated: CASSPADRGYNEQFF.

The chain carries TRBV29-1 and TRBJ1-3, with a possible D match to TRBD1 (5 bases). The CDR3 has 12 residues. Germline CDR1 SQVTM, CDR2 ANQGSEA. Trimming stripped 7 bases from V and 0 bases from J, with 7 bases between. The chain's CDR3 is CSATDSGNTIYF. For the CDR3, the DNA is TGCAGCGCGACAGACTCTGGAAACACCATATATTTT.

This clone is a singleton in its sample. The gene calls are TRBV19 and TRBJ1-5, with 7 bases aligning to TRBD1. The CDR3 runs to 17 residues. Germline V gives CDR1 LNHDA, CDR2 SQIVND (reference sequence). J was trimmed by 6 bases and V by 7 bases; bases with no gene match: 18. CDR3 sequence: CASTLHSGTVWGQPQHF. DNA for the CDR3: TGTGCCAGTACCCTCCACTCAGGGACAGTCTGGGGTCAGCCCCAGCATTTT. Complete variable domain (other parts from reference TRBV19 and TRBJ1-5): DGGITQSPKYLFRKEGQNVTLSCEQNLNHDAMYWYRQDPGQGLRLIYYSQIVNDFQKGDIAEGYSVSREKKESFPLTVTSAQKNPTAFYLCASTLHSGTVWGQPQHFGDGTRLSIL.

The sample holds one count of this clone. The V and J genes are TRBV5-8 and TRBJ2-3, with 16 bases identical to TRBD2. The CDR3 covers 17 residues. The J segment lost 2 bases and the V segment lost 4 bases, leaving 4 bases of the junction unmatched. CDR1 SGHTS and CDR2 YDEGEE come from the germline V gene. The CDR3 sequence is CASSQGLAGGFTDTQYF. The CDR3 nucleotides are TGTGCCAGCAGCCAGGGACTAGCGGGGGGGTTCACAGATACGCAGTATTTT.

This chain joins TRBV6-5 and TRBJ1-3, with no clear D. Trimming removed 3 bases at V and 2 bases at J, with 14 bases between. This CDR3 has 16 amino acids. Germline lookup yields CDR1 MNHEY and CDR2 SVGAGI. The CDR3 here is CASSYTDAHPGNTIYF. CDR3 DNA: TGTGCCAGCAGTTATACTGACGCTCACCCTGGAAACACCATATATTTT.

The V gene is TRBV5-1, the J gene TRBJ2-2; D remains unclear. CDR1 and CDR2 from the germline V gene are SGHRS and YFSETQ. The CDR3 has 15 residues. Deletions cut 1 base from V and 0 bases from J, with 7 bases between. CDR3 coding DNA: TGCGCCAGCAGCTTGCTTCAGGCGAACACCGGGGAGCTGTTTTTT. This sequence encodes CASSLLQANTGELFF.

The chain recombines TRBV6-5 with TRBJ1-1; possible D gene TRBD1, 6 bases. Trimming pared 6 bases from V and 6 bases from J, leaving 14 bases between. CDR1 is MNHEY and CDR2 is SVGAGI in the germline V gene. The CDR3 runs to 13 residues. CDR3 amino acids: CASSHGQGSEAFF. In nucleotides, the CDR3 is TGTGCCAGCAGCCACGGCCAGGGGTCTGAAGCTTTCTTT.

This chain uses TRBV5-3 with TRBJ2-1; no firm D call. TRBV5-3 falls under the ORF class, with uncertain function. CDR3 length: 12 amino acids. The V gene lost 1 base and the J gene lost 6 bases, with 5 bases spanning the gap. DNA of the CDR3: TGTGCCAGAAGCTTGCCCGGCAATGAGCAGTTCTTC. It yields the protein CARSLPGNEQFF.